Given below is one T cell receptor (beta chain) in context. Germline V lookup: CDR1 LGHNA, CDR2 YSLEER. The V and J ends lost 6 bases and 5 bases respectively, with 10 bases between them. The CDR3 runs 13 residues. The record originates from a study of blood T cell repertoires in COVID-19. For the study at large: Acute-phase and convalescent COVID-19 samples originated in the United States, Italy and Spain. In each case, the material was cDNA or gDNA derived from T cells, B-cell-depleted T cells, or PBMCs.

Repertoires were generated with immunoSEQ multiplex PCR, while TCRdb's copy carries only in-frame clones and drops some. The profile shows 200,000 to 300,000 clones, 86% of them singletons. Sequencing was performed on peripheral blood. This chain uses TRBV4-3 with TRBJ2-2; a possible D gene is TRBD2 (5 bases). The receptor was derived from an elderly man with acute or convalescent COVID-19. In nucleotides, the CDR3 is TGCGCCAGCAGTCTAGCCTTGACCGGGGAGCTGTTTTTT. The encoded protein is CASSLALTGELFF.